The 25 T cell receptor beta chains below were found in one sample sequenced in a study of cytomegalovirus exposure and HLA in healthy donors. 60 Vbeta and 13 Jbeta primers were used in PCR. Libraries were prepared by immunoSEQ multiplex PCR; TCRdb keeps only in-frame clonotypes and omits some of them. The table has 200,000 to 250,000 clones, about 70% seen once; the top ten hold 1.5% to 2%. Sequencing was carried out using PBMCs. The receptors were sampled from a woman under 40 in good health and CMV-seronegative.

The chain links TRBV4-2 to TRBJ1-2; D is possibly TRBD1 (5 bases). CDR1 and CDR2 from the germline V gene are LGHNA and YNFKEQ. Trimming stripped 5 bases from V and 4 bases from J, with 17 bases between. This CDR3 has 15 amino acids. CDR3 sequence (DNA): TGTGCCAGCAGCTTGGAAACACCAAGGGGCTATGGCTACACCTTC. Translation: CASSLETPRGYGYTF.

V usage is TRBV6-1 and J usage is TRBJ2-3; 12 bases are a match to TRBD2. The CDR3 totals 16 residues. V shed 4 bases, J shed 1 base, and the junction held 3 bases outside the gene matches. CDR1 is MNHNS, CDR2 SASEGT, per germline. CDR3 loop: CASSAWTSGGTDTQYF. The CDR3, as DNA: TGTGCCAGCAGTGCTTGGACTAGCGGGGGCACAGATACGCAGTATTTT.

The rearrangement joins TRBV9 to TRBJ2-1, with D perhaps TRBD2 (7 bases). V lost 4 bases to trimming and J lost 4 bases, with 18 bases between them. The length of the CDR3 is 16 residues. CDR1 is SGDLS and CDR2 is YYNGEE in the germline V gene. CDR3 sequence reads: CASSPQGGLMYNEQFF. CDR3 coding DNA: TGTGCCAGCAGCCCCCAAGGGGGACTAATGTACAATGAGCAGTTCTTC. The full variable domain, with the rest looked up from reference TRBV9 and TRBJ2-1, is DSGVTQTPKHLITATGQRVTLRCSPRSGDLSVYWYQQSLDQGLQFLIQYYNGEERAKGNILERFSAQQFPDLHSELNLSSLELGDSALYFCASSPQGGLMYNEQFFGPGTRLTVL.

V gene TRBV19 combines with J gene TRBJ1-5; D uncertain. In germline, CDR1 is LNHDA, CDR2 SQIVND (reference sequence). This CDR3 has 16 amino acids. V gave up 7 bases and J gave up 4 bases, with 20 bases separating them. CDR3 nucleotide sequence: TGTGCCAGTAATTACGGGGTCAGTGGGCAAAATCAGCCCCAGCATTTT. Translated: CASNYGVSGQNQPQHF.

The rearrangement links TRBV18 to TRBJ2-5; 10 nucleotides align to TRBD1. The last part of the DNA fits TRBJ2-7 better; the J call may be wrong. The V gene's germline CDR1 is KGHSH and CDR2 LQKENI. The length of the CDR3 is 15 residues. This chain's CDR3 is CASSPPDRGAYEQYF. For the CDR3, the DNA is TGTGCCAGCTCACCCCCGGACAGGGGGGCCTACGAGCAGTACTTC.

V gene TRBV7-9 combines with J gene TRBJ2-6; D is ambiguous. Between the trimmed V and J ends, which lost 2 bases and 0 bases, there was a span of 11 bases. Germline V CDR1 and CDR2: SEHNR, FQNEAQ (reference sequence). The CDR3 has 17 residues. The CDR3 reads CASSLSIQISGANVLTF. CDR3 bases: TGTGCCAGCAGCTTAAGTATTCAGATCTCTGGGGCCAACGTCCTGACTTTC.

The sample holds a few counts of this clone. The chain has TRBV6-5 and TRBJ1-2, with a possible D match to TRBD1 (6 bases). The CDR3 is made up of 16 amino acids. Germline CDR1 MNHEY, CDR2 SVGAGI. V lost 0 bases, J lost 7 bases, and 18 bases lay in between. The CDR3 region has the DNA TGTGCCAGCAGTTACTCGGGGGCCGGTAAAGGTGGTGGCTACACCTTC. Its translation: CASSYSGAGKGGGYTF.

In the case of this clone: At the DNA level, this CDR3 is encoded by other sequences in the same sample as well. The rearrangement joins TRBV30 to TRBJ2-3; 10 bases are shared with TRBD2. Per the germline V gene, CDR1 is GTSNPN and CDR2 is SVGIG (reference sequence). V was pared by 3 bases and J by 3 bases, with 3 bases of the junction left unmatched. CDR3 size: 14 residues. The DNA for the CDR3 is TGTGCCTGGAGCCCGGGACTAGCGACAGATACGCAGTATTTT. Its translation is CAWSPGLATDTQYF.

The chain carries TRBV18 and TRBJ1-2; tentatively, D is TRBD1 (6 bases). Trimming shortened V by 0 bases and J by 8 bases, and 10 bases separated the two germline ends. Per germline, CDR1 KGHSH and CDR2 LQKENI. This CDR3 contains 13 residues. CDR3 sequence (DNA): TGTGCCAGCTCACCACCGGGGGCAGGAGGCTACACCTTC. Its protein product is CASSPPGAGGYTF.

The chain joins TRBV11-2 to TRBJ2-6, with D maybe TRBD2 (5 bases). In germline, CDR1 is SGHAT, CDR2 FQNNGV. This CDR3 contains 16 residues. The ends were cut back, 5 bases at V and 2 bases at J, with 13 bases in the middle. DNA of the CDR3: TGTGCCAGCAGCCCCTCGGCCGGGGCTGGGGCCAACGTCCTGACTTTC. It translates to CASSPSAGAGANVLTF.

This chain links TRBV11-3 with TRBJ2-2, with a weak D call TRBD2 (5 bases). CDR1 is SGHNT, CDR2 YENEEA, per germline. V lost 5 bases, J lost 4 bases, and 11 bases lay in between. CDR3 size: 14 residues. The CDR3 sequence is CASSPPRGTGELFF. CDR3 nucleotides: TGTGCCAGCAGCCCCCCACGGGGCACCGGGGAGCTGTTTTTT.

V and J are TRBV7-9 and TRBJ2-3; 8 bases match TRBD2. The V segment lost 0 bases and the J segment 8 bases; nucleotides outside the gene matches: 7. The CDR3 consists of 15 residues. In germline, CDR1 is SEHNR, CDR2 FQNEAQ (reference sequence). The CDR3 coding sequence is TGTGCCAGCAGCTTAGCGCAAACGGGAGGGAGTACGCAGTATTTT. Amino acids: CASSLAQTGGSTQYF.

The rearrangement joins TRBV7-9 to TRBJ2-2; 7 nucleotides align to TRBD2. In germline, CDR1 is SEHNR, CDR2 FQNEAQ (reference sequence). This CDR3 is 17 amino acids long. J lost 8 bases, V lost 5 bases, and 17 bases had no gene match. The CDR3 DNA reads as TGTGCCAGCAGCGCCGCGGCTCGGGACTACACGATTGGGGAGCTGTTTTTT. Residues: CASSAAARDYTIGELFF.

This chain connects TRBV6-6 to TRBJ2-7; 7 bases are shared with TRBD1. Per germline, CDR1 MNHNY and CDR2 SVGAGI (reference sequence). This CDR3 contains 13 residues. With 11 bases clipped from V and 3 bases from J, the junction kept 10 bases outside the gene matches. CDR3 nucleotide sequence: TGTGCCTCCAAGGGGGCTAATAGCTACGAGCAGTACTTC. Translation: CASKGANSYEQYF.

CDR3 DNA: TGTGCCAGCTCCACAAATGGAAACACCATATATTTT. It yields the protein CASSTNGNTIYF. This chain links TRBV2 with TRBJ1-3; D remains unclear. V gave up 8 bases and J gave up 3 bases, with 8 bases separating them. Germline lookup yields CDR1 SNHLY and CDR2 FYNNEI. This CDR3 is built from 12 residues.

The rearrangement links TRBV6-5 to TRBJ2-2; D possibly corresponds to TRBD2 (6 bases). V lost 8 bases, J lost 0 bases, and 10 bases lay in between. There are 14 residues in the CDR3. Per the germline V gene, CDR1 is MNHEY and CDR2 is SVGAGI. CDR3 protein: CASGPGANTGELFF. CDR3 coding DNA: TGTGCCAGCGGTCCGGGAGCGAACACCGGGGAGCTGTTTTTT.

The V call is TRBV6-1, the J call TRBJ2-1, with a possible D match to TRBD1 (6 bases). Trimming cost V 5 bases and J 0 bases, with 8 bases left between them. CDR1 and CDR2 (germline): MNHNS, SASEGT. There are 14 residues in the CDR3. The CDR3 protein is CASSQGPSYNEQFF. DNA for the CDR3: TGTGCCAGCAGTCAGGGGCCCTCCTACAATGAGCAGTTCTTC.

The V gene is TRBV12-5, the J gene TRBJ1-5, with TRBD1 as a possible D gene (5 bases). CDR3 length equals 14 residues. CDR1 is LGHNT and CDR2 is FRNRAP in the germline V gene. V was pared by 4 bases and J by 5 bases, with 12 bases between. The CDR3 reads CASGSVRADQPQHF. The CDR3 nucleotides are TGTGCTAGTGGTTCCGTCAGGGCAGATCAGCCCCAGCATTTT.

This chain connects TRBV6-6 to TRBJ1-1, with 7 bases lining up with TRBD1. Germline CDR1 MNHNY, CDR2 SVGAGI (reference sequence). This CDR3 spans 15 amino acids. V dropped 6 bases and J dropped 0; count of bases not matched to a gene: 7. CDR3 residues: CASSSGGIMNTEAFF. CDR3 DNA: TGTGCCAGCAGCTCAGGGGGAATCATGAACACTGAAGCTTTCTTT.

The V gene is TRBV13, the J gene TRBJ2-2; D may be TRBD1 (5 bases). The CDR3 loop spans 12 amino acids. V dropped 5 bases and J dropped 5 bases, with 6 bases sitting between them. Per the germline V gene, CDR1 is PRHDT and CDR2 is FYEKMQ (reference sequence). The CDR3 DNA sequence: TGTGCCAGCAGCACAGGTACCGGGGAGCTGTTTTTT. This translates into CASSTGTGELFF. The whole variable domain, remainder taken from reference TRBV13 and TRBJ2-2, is AAGVIQSPRHLIKEKRETATLKCYPIPRHDTVYWYQQGPGQDPQFLISFYEKMQSDKGSIPDRFSAQQFSDYHSELNMSSLELGDSALYFCASSTGTGELFFGEGSRLTVL.

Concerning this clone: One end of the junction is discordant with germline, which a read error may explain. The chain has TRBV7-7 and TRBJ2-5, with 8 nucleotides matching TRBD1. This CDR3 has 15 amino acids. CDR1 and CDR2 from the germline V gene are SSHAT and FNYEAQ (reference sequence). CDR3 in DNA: TGTGCTAGCAGCTTAGACAGGGGTCCCCAAGAGACCCAGTACTTC. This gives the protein CASSLDRGPQETQYF.

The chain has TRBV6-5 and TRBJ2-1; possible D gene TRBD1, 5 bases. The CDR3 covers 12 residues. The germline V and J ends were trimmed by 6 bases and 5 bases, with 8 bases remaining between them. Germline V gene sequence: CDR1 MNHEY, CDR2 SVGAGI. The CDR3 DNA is TGTGCCAGCAGCAGGGTTGACAATGAGCAGTTCTTC. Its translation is CASSRVDNEQFF.

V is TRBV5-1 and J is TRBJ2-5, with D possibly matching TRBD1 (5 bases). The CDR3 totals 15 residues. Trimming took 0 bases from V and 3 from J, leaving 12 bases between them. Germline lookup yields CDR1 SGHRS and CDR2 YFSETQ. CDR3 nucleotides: TGCGCCAGCAGCTTGGCAAGCCCCAGGGAAGAGACCCAGTACTTC. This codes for CASSLASPREETQYF.

DNA for the CDR3: TGTGCCAGCAGTGGGGGGACAGGGCCCACAGATACGCAGTATTTT. Translation: CASSGGTGPTDTQYF. V usage is TRBV6-1 and J usage is TRBJ2-3; TRBD1 matches 9 bases. Germline-derived CDR1 and CDR2 are MNHNS and SASEGT. Unmatched junction bases numbered 4, after V lost 4 bases and J lost 2 bases. The length of the CDR3 is 15 residues.

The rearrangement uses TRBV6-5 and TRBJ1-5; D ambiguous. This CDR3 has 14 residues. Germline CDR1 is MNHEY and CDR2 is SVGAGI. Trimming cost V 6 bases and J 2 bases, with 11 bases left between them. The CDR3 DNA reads TGTGCCAGCAGATTACGAGTGGGCAATCAGCCCCAGCATTTT. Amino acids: CASRLRVGNQPQHF.